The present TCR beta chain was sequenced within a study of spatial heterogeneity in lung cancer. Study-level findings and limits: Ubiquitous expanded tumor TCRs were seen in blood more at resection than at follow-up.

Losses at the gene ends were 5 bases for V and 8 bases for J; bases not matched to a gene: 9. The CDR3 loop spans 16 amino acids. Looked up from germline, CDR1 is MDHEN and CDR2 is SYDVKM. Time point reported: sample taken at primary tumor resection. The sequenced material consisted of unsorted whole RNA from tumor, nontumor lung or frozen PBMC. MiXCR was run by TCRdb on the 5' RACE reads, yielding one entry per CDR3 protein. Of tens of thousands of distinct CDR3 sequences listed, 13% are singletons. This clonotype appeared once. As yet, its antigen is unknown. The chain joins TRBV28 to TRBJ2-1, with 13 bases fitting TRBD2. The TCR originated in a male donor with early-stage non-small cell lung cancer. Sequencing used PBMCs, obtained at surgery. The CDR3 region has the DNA TGTGCCAGCAGTGCTAGAAGGACTAGCGGGAGCTATGAGCAGTTCTTC. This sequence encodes CASSARRTSGSYEQFF.